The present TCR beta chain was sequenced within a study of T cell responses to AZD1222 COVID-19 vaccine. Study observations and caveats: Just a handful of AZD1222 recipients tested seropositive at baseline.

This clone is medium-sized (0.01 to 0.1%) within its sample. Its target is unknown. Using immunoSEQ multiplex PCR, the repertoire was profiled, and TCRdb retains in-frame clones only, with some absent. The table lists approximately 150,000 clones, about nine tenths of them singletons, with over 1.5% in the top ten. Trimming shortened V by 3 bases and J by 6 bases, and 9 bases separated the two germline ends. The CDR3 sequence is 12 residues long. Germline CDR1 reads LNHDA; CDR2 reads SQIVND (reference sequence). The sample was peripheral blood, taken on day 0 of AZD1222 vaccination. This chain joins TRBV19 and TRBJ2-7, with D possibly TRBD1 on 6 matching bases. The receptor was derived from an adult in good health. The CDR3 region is CASSMDSGEQYF. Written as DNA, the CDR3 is TGTGCCAGTAGTATGGACAGCGGCGAGCAGTACTTC.